Listed here is a single T cell receptor beta chain. This CDR3 has 14 residues. Germline CDR1 is SGDLS and CDR2 is YYNGEE. The V end was cut by 4 bases, the J end by 4 bases, with 14 bases between. These data are taken from a study of OX40 agonist ivuxolimab in advanced cancers. Study-wide background: Patients were treated with intravenous ivuxolimab, dosed at 0.01 to 10 mg/kg and infused every 2 weeks.

TCRdb keeps only in-frame clones here, not all; method: immunoSEQ multiplex PCR. The data contain approximately 56,000 clones, roughly four fifths of them singletons. The material sequenced was CD4+ or CD8+ T cells sorted from blood, taken in a trial of the OX40 agonist ivuxolimab. The receptor's source is an adult with an advanced solid tumor such as melanoma, head and neck, liver or kidney cancer. The chain carries TRBV9 and TRBJ1-1, with D perhaps matching TRBD1 (5 bases). The CDR3 protein is CASSPAGVGTEAFF. CDR3 nucleotides: TGTGCCAGCAGCCCCGCGGGGGTCGGCACTGAAGCTTTCTTT.